This T cell receptor (beta chain) was observed in a study of T cell changes during pregnancy in multiple sclerosis (dated by TCRdb to the late 2010s). Background on the whole study: The study looked at changes in the T cell repertoire across pregnancy in women with multiple sclerosis.

Library preparation used the immunoSEQ multiplex PCR assay. As stored in TCRdb, this immuneACCESS dataset retains in-frame rearrangements with V and J assigned. A fraction of the clones does not appear; measured against another copy, unresolved V genes explain less than half of the discrepancy, and the remainder lacks a known reason. The sample table shows 75,000 to 95,000 clones, and under 95% are seen once. The ten biggest clones cover approximately 0.9% of the sample. Concerning this clone itself: Its antigen has not been determined. The sample holds no much larger clone one base away, and base qualities are not on file.

V is clipped by 3 bases and J by 3 bases, and the sequence between their germline boundaries is 21 bases long. Per the germline V gene (reference sequence), PRHDT is the CDR1 and FYEKMQ is the CDR2. From the cysteine up to the phenylalanine, the CDR3 has a length of 18 residues. Solely the CDR3 DNA is kept, with 54 bases framed from the first base. Material: peripheral blood, obtained before pregnancy. The chain is encoded by TRBV13 joined to TRBJ2-1; a tentative D match to TRBD2 spans 6 bases. The clonotype comes from a female donor with multiple sclerosis, enrolled in a pregnancy study. Here is the DNA: TGTGCCAGCAGCTTGGACCATCGAGGGCTAGCGTACTACAATGAGCAGTTCTTC. It translates as CASSLDHRGLAYYNEQFF. With all but the CDR3 taken from the reference TRBV13 and TRBJ2-1 genes, the full variable domain is: AAGVIQSPRHLIKEKRETATLKCYPIPRHDTVYWYQQGPGQDPQFLISFYEKMQSDKGSIPDRFSAQQFSDYHSELNMSSLELGDSALYFCASSLDHRGLAYYNEQFFGPGTRLTVL.